The clone carrying this TCR beta chain was seen ten or more times. This specimen belongs to a study of control samples from healthy donors and cancer patients. The method was immunoSEQ multiplex PCR; TCRdb's version includes in-frame clones alone and lacks a portion of them. This sample yields 90,000 or so clones, of which around 84% are seen a single time; more than 30% belongs to the top ten. Per the germline V gene, CDR1 is MNHEY and CDR2 is SVGEGT. The CDR3 is made up of 13 amino acids. Trimming cost V 5 bases and J 4 bases; bases outside gene matches: 4. Specimen: PBMCs. This chain uses TRBV6-2 or TRBV6-3 with TRBJ1-2; TRBD1 matches at 7 bases. This TCR was recovered from a man aged 70-80 years with lung cancer. This CDR3 reads CASSETGSYGYTF. The CDR3 DNA sequence: TGTGCCAGCAGTGAGACAGGGAGCTATGGCTACACCTTC.